The rows below give T cell receptor beta chains drawn from one sample of a study of T cell responses to AZD1222 COVID-19 vaccine. Data came from immunoSEQ multiplex PCR; TCRdb stores just in-frame clones and leaves some out. Among just under 100,000 clones listed, more than 70% were seen once. The starting material was peripheral blood, obtained on day 0 of AZD1222 vaccination. All receptors derive from an adult in good health. Each CDR3 is given with its conserved first and last residue. A D gene is named only where the DNA matches it firmly. For some rows the clone size is stated as once, few or many, or as a class when expanded; others skip it.

J,size,D,V,CDR3,DNA
TRBJ1-6,NA,NA,TRBV4-2,CASSQVGGGSYNSPLHF,TGTGCCAGCAGCCAAGTTGGGGGCGGCTCCTATAATTCACCCCTCCACTTT
TRBJ1-1,NA,NA,TRBV11-3,CASSPSTGNTEAFF,TGTGCCAGCAGCCCATCGACGGGGAACACTGAAGCTTTCTTT
TRBJ1-5,NA,NA,TRBV30,CAWSGGRGGARNQPQHF,TGTGCCTGGAGTGGGGGACGGGGGGGAGCCCGCAATCAGCCCCAGCATTTT
TRBJ2-3,NA,NA,TRBV15,CATQQGRVTDTQYF,TGTGCCACACAACAAGGCAGGGTCACAGATACGCAGTATTTT
TRBJ2-5,NA,NA,TRBV6-5,CASQPPSGTQYF,TGTGCCAGCCAGCCCCCATCCGGGACCCAGTACTTC
TRBJ1-1,NA,TRBD1,TRBV4-1,CASSLGDRVNTEAFF,TGCGCCAGCAGCCTAGGGGACAGGGTGAACACTGAAGCTTTCTTT
TRBJ1-4,NA,TRBD1,TRBV5-1,CASSSGQGREKLFF,TGCGCCAGCAGCTCGGGACAGGGGCGTGAAAAACTGTTTTTT
TRBJ2-2,NA,NA,TRBV11-3,CASSLEGGAHRELFF,TGTGCCAGCAGCTTAGAGGGGGGGGCGCACCGGGAGCTGTTTTTT
TRBJ2-2,NA,TRBD1,TRBV6-5,CASSYSDRANTGELFF,TGTGCCAGCAGTTACTCGGACAGGGCTAACACCGGGGAGCTGTTTTTT
TRBJ2-2,NA,NA,TRBV6-5,CASKGRRNTGELFF,TGTGCCAGCAAGGGCAGGCGTAACACCGGGGAGCTGTTTTTT
TRBJ2-1,NA,NA,TRBV19,CASSIMPGAGNEQFF,TGTGCCAGTAGTATAATGCCAGGGGCGGGTAATGAGCAGTTCTTC
TRBJ1-3,NA,NA,TRBV30,CAWRVHFSGNTIYF,TGTGCCTGGAGAGTGCACTTCTCTGGAAACACCATATATTTT
TRBJ2-7,NA,TRBD1,TRBV27,CASSFNDRVGYEQYF,TGTGCCAGCAGTTTTAATGACAGGGTGGGCTACGAGCAGTACTTC
TRBJ2-7,NA,NA,TRBV2,CASSLTGSPYEQYF,TGTGCCAGCAGTTTAACAGGGTCCCCCTACGAGCAGTACTTC
TRBJ1-1,NA,TRBD1,TRBV3-1/TRBV3-2,CASRPHGTAMNTEAFF,TGTGCCAGCAGACCCCATGGGACAGCCATGAACACTGAAGCTTTCTTT
TRBJ1-5,NA,NA,TRBV2,CASRQESQPQHF,TGTGCCAGCAGACAGGAAAGTCAGCCCCAGCATTTT
TRBJ2-3,NA,NA,TRBV19,CASSIEFQRATDTQYF,TGTGCCAGTAGTATAGAGTTTCAGCGGGCCACAGATACGCAGTATTTT
TRBJ2-2,NA,NA,TRBV5-1,CASSLDTGELFF,TGCGCCAGCAGTTTGGACACCGGGGAGCTGTTTTTT
TRBJ2-7,NA,NA,TRBV5-1,CASSLKGEGYEQYF,TGCGCCAGCAGCTTAAAGGGGGAAGGATACGAGCAGTACTTC
TRBJ1-1,NA,NA,TRBV15,CATSIGQKAFF,TGTGCCACCAGCATTGGACAGAAAGCTTTCTTT
TRBJ1-6,NA,NA,TRBV7-8,CASSLADSPMTPLHF,TGTGCCAGCAGCTTAGCGGACAGTCCAATGACACCCCTCCACTTT
TRBJ1-1,once,NA,TRBV7-2,CASSLSRNTEAFF,TGTGCCAGCAGCTTAAGCAGGAACACTGAAGCTTTCTTT
TRBJ1-2,NA,TRBD1,TRBV7-2,CASSLGQGRHGYTF,TGTGCCAGCAGCCTTGGACAGGGGAGACATGGCTACACCTTC
TRBJ2-1,NA,NA,TRBV19,CASSFKPVYNEQFF,TGTGCCAGTAGTTTTAAGCCGGTTTACAATGAGCAGTTCTTC
TRBJ1-3,once,NA,TRBV13,CASSVEAQNTIYF,TGTGCCAGCAGCGTGGAAGCTCAGAACACCATATATTTT
TRBJ2-1,NA,TRBD2,TRBV19,CASSDPGLAIHNEQFF,TGTGCCAGTAGCGATCCTGGACTAGCGATCCACAATGAGCAGTTCTTC
TRBJ2-3,NA,TRBD2,TRBV3-1/TRBV3-2,CASSQDLRASGADTQYF,TGTGCCAGCAGCCAAGATCTACGAGCTAGCGGGGCAGATACGCAGTATTTT
TRBJ1-1,NA,NA,TRBV5-5,CASRNPLRDTHGAFF,TGTGCCAGCCGCAACCCCCTACGGGACACCCACGGAGCTTTCTTT
TRBJ2-3,few,TRBD2,TRBV6-4,CASSEEAGGHTDTQYF,TGTGCCAGCAGTGAGGAAGCGGGGGGGCACACAGATACGCAGTATTTT
TRBJ2-3,once,TRBD2,TRBV3-1/TRBV3-2,CASSYRTSGAGDTQYF,TGTGCCAGCAGCTACCGAACTAGCGGGGCGGGGGATACGCAGTATTTT
TRBJ1-4,NA,NA,TRBV30,CAWRTRGRANEKLFF,TGTGCCTGGAGAACCAGGGGTCGAGCTAATGAAAAACTGTTTTTT
TRBJ1-4,NA,TRBD1,TRBV11-3,CASSLGQTRGREKLFF,TGTGCCAGCAGCTTAGGGCAAACCAGGGGGCGCGAAAAACTGTTTTTT
TRBJ1-5,few,NA,TRBV4-2,CASSQDGSGGNQPQHF,TGTGCCAGCAGCCAAGATGGGTCAGGTGGCAATCAGCCCCAGCATTTT
TRBJ1-2,NA,NA,TRBV25-1,CASSEPDRSYGYTF,TGTGCCAGCAGTGAACCTGACAGGAGCTATGGCTACACCTTC
TRBJ1-4,few,NA,TRBV2,CASRGGTYEKLFF,TGTGCCAGCAGGGGGGGGACATACGAAAAACTGTTTTTT
TRBJ1-2,few,TRBD1,TRBV6-5,CASSSPRLDRGNGYTF,TGTGCCAGCAGTTCCCCCCGATTGGACAGGGGGAACGGCTACACCTTC
TRBJ1-2,NA,NA,TRBV13,CASTPPGFNYGYTF,TGTGCCAGCACCCCCCCCGGGTTTAACTATGGCTACACCTTC
TRBJ2-1,few,TRBD2,TRBV7-3,CASSLSAGGTRNEQFF,TGTGCCAGCAGCTTGTCGGCGGGGGGGACCCGCAATGAGCAGTTCTTC
TRBJ1-1,once,TRBD1,TRBV27,CASSSTPPGGGEAFF,TGTGCCAGCAGTTCGACCCCCCCAGGGGGCGGTGAAGCTTTCTTT